The 22 T cell receptor beta chains below come from one sample, sequenced in a study of blood T cell repertoires in COVID-19. TCRdb's copy holds only in-frame clones and misses some; the assay was immunoSEQ multiplex PCR. This table holds about 380,000 clones, approximately 77% found once. The specimen was peripheral blood. The origin of the receptors is a human donor with acute or convalescent COVID-19. The donor label of this sample is uncertain.

The rearrangement links TRBV29-1 to TRBJ1-1; D possibly corresponds to TRBD1 (5 bases). Germline V lookup: CDR1 SQVTM, CDR2 ANQGSEA. This CDR3 is built from 13 residues. V lost 6 bases to trimming and J lost 5 bases, with 16 bases between them. The CDR3 DNA reads as TGCAGCGTGCAGGACACGTCGAGGACTGAAGCTTTCTTT. It codes for CSVQDTSRTEAFF.

This clone has just one count. V is TRBV7-9 and J is TRBJ1-4, with unresolved D. CDR3 length equals 14 residues. In germline, CDR1 is SEHNR, CDR2 FQNEAQ (reference sequence). The V end lost 5 bases, the J end lost 3 bases, and 10 bases lay between the germline ends. Written as DNA, the CDR3 is TGTGCCAGCAGCCCAGTTTCAGCTAATGAAAAACTGTTTTTT. Its protein product is CASSPVSANEKLFF.

The J gene is TRBJ1-1, the V gene TRBV18; D possibly corresponds to TRBD1 (6 bases). This CDR3 region has 13 residues. Germline V gene sequence: CDR1 KGHSH, CDR2 LQKENI. V gave up 0 bases and J gave up 10 bases, with 12 bases separating them. The DNA for the CDR3 is TGTGCCAGCTCACCACCGGGGACACCACTAGCTTTCTTT. This codes for CASSPPGTPLAFF.

This chain connects TRBV2 to TRBJ1-5; D ambiguous. V lost 0 bases, J lost 5 bases, and 8 bases lay in between. Looked up from germline, CDR1 is SNHLY and CDR2 is FYNNEI. The CDR3 contains 14 residues. The CDR3 region has the DNA TGTGCCAGCAGTGAAGCGAGGAGATATCAGCCCCAGCATTTT. Its protein is CASSEARRYQPQHF.

The chain is built from TRBV30 and TRBJ2-3; 7 bases map to TRBD1. After removal of 3 bases from V and 4 bases from J, the junction contained 7 bases not matched to a gene. The CDR3 consists of 14 residues. CDR1 GTSNPN and CDR2 SVGIG come from the germline V gene (reference sequence). This CDR3 reads CAWRIGGPADTQYF. CDR3 in DNA: TGTGCCTGGAGAATAGGGGGCCCCGCAGATACGCAGTATTTT.

This clone came up a few times. V and J are TRBV6-5 and TRBJ1-6; D might be TRBD1 (6 bases). V dropped 6 bases and J dropped 5 bases, with 11 bases sitting between them. Per the germline V gene, CDR1 is MNHEY and CDR2 is SVGAGI. This CDR3 contains 14 residues. The CDR3 protein is CASRPGQHNSPLHF. The CDR3 bases are TGTGCCAGCAGACCGGGACAACATAATTCACCCCTCCACTTT.

The rearrangement uses TRBV19 and TRBJ1-5; 7 bases map to TRBD1. The CDR3 totals 15 residues. V shed 5 bases and J 9 bases; nucleotides not matched to a gene: 13. Per the germline V gene, CDR1 is LNHDA and CDR2 is SQIVND (reference sequence). The DNA of the CDR3 is TGTGCCAGTAGTCCGATGACAGGGCTCCTCTGGCCCCAGCATTTT. The encoded protein is CASSPMTGLLWPQHF.

As concerns this clone: Other DNA sequences within the sample encode an identical CDR3. This chain links TRBV5-1 with TRBJ2-6; D is perhaps TRBD2 (5 bases). The V end lost 2 bases, the J end lost 4 bases, and 10 bases lay between the germline ends. Germline V gene data show CDR1 as SGHRS and CDR2 as YFSETQ. This CDR3 has 15 residues. The CDR3 sequence: CASSFRGSGANVLTF. The CDR3 DNA sequence: TGCGCCAGCAGCTTTCGGGGTTCAGGGGCCAACGTCCTGACTTTC.

The chain employs TRBV7-9 and TRBJ1-2; TRBD1 aligns across 10 bases. CDR3 length equals 16 residues. Trimming cost V 5 bases and J 2 bases; bases outside gene matches: 8. Germline V CDR1 and CDR2: SEHNR, FQNEAQ (reference sequence). As DNA, the CDR3 is TGTGCCAGCAGCACCGCCCAGGGACAGGGGAACTATGGCTACACCTTC. Protein product: CASSTAQGQGNYGYTF.

The chain links TRBV5-1 to TRBJ2-7, with 10 bases aligning to TRBD2. CDR1 is SGHRS, CDR2 YFSETQ, per germline. V was clipped by 4 bases and J by 2 bases; unmatched bases: 6. The CDR3 has 15 amino acids. CDR3 bases: TGCGCCAGCAGCCCCGTGGGGACTAGCGCCTACGAGCAGTACTTC. The encoded protein is CASSPVGTSAYEQYF.

The chain combines TRBV7-9 with TRBJ1-1; D call uncertain. Germline-derived CDR1 and CDR2 are SEHNR and FQNEAQ (reference sequence). V lost 5 bases to trimming and J lost 3 bases, with 22 bases between them. The CDR3 has 17 amino acids. CDR3 sequence: CASSLPPGGYLDTEAFF. CDR3 nucleotides: TGTGCCAGCAGCCTACCCCCGGGTGGATATTTAGACACTGAAGCTTTCTTT. Together with reference TRBV7-9 and TRBJ1-1, the CDR3 gives the full variable domain: DTGVSQNPRHKITKRGQNVTFRCDPISEHNRLYWYRQTLGQGPEFLTYFQNEAQLEKSRLLSDRFSAERPKGSFSTLEIQRTEQGDSAMYLCASSLPPGGYLDTEAFFGQGTRLTVV.

Comments on this clone: The junction departs from the called germline gene at one end, perhaps through a read error. The V call is TRBV5-6, the J call TRBJ1-2; D may be TRBD1 (5 bases). Germline CDR1 is SGHDT and CDR2 is YYEEEE. The CDR3 runs 14 residues. The CDR3 loop reads CASSGLGGSDGHTF. The CDR3 nucleotides read TGTGCCAGCAGCGGCTTGGGGGGATCGGATGGCCACACCTTC.

This clone was counted once. This chain's CDR3 is CSVVDRGGSNYGYTF. In nucleotides, the CDR3 is TGCAGCGTCGTGGACAGGGGCGGTTCTAACTATGGCTACACCTTC. J is TRBJ1-2 and V is TRBV29-1; 9 positions agree with TRBD1. Germline CDR1 is SQVTM and CDR2 is ANQGSEA. The trim removed 6 bases at V and 0 bases at J, leaving 8 bases unmatched. The CDR3 has 15 amino acids.

The chain employs TRBV5-6 and TRBJ2-1; 7 nucleotides align to TRBD2. The CDR3 loop spans 15 amino acids. Germline V lookup: CDR1 SGHDT, CDR2 YYEEEE. With V trimmed by 0 bases and J by 1 base, 1 base remained unmatched. This chain's CDR3 is CASSLVLASYNEQFF. In DNA form, the CDR3 reads TGTGCCAGCAGCTTGGTACTAGCGTCCTACAATGAGCAGTTCTTC.

This clone appeared a few times. The rearrangement joins TRBV4-1 to TRBJ1-5, with unresolved D. This CDR3 is 18 amino acids long. Germline CDR1 MGHRA, CDR2 YSYEKL. The V end lost 0 bases, the J end lost 4 bases, and 19 bases lay between the germline ends. Here the CDR3 reads CASSQEGRGRGANQPQHF. The CDR3 DNA sequence: TGCGCCAGCAGCCAAGAAGGGAGAGGGCGGGGAGCTAATCAGCCCCAGCATTTT.

V gene TRBV5-4 combines with J gene TRBJ1-1; D unclear. V lost 5 bases and J lost 7, with 18 bases in between. The CDR3 has 14 residues. Germline values: CDR1 SGHNT, CDR2 YYREEE (reference sequence). CDR3: CASSPGQVGFEAFF. DNA of the CDR3: TGTGCCAGCAGTCCAGGTCAGGTTGGATTTGAAGCTTTCTTT.

V usage is TRBV3-1 (or the pseudogene TRBV3-2) and J usage is TRBJ2-1; 7 nucleotides line up with TRBD2. Germline CDR1 and CDR2: LGHDT and YNNKEL (reference sequence). This CDR3 has 15 residues. V gave up 4 bases and J gave up 10 bases; unmatched junction bases: 13. The CDR3 loop is CASSRKGSGVIEQFF. For the CDR3, the DNA is TGTGCCAGCAGCCGAAAAGGGAGCGGGGTCATAGAGCAGTTCTTC.

This sequence joins TRBV9 and TRBJ2-3, with a weak D call TRBD2 (5 bases). Germline CDR1 and CDR2: SGDLS and YYNGEE. V shed 4 bases and J shed 0 bases, with 12 bases lying between them. This CDR3 region has 15 residues. The CDR3 loop reads CASSPNSGSTDTQYF. In DNA form, the CDR3 reads TGTGCCAGCAGCCCGAACAGCGGAAGCACAGATACGCAGTATTTT.

The J gene is TRBJ2-2, the V gene TRBV10-3, with D possibly TRBD1 on 5 matching bases. V lost 3 bases to trimming and J lost 3 bases, with 11 bases between them. The CDR3 extends over 15 amino acids. Looked up from germline, CDR1 is ENHRY and CDR2 is SYGVKD. The CDR3: CAISEVGPHTGELFF. As DNA, the CDR3 is TGTGCCATCAGTGAAGTGGGGCCACACACCGGGGAGCTGTTTTTT.

V usage is TRBV6-5 and J usage is TRBJ1-1, with 8 bases identical to TRBD1. From germline, CDR1 is MNHEY and CDR2 SVGAGI. This CDR3 is 15 amino acids long. Unmatched junction bases numbered 7, after V lost 5 bases and J lost 2 bases. The CDR3 DNA is TGTGCCAGCAGTACCACAGGGGGGATAAACACTGAAGCTTTCTTT. Its translation is CASSTTGGINTEAFF.

The chain joins TRBV7-9 to TRBJ1-5, with D unclear. Germline lookup yields CDR1 SEHNR and CDR2 FQNEAQ (reference sequence). The ends were cut back, 0 bases at V and 5 bases at J, with 11 bases in the middle. CDR3 length: 15 amino acids. CDR3 DNA sequence: TGTGCCAGCAGCTTAGCGGCTGGCGCGGATCAGCCCCAGCATTTT. Protein: CASSLAAGADQPQHF.

The chain carries TRBV11-2 and TRBJ1-1, with 7 bases that match TRBD1. Losses at the gene ends were 1 base for V and 5 bases for J; bases not matched to a gene: 4. CDR1 is SGHAT, CDR2 FQNNGV, per germline. The CDR3 runs to 14 residues. The CDR3 reads CASSLVAGGTEAFF. For the CDR3, the DNA is TGTGCCAGCAGCTTAGTGGCAGGGGGGACTGAAGCTTTCTTT.